A single sample gave rise to the 11 T cell receptor beta chains below, sequenced in a study of spatial heterogeneity in lung cancer (dated by TCRdb to the late 2010s). On the study overall, not on this receptor specifically: The tumor nonsynonymous mutation count correlated with the number of expanded alpha and beta TCRs within the tumor.

Library creation used 5' RACE. Sequencing used a NextSeq 500. In-frame beta chains were kept once TCRdb had trimmed the public reads at Q25 with fastp and called clones with MiXCR. Rows with a matching CDR3 protein are joined into one entry that keeps the most common DNA and genes. Counted in this sample were fewer than 10,000 distinct CDR3 sequences; around 6.7% of them appeared once. Roughly a sixth of the sample is in the top ten clones. The antigens these receptors bind are not known. The time point label corresponds to: sample taken at primary tumor resection. Sequencing used lung tumor tissue, obtained at surgery. These receptors all stem from a female donor with early-stage non-small cell lung cancer.

This clonotype came up many times. The chain joins TRBV6-1 to TRBJ2-3; D is possibly TRBD1 (6 bases). CDR1 and CDR2 (germline): MNHNS, SASEGT. CDR3 size: 18 residues. V was shortened by 0 bases and J by 2 bases, with 18 bases between the two germline ends. The CDR3 region is CASSEASPGHLHTDTQYF. The CDR3 nucleotides are TGTGCCAGCAGTGAAGCCTCACCGGGACACCTCCACACAGATACGCAGTATTTT.

This clonotype was observed many times. This sequence joins TRBV20-1 and TRBJ2-5; D unclear. This CDR3 has 11 amino acids. V was clipped by 6 bases and J by 1 base, with 6 bases between them. Germline CDR1 DFQATT, CDR2 SNEGSKA (reference sequence). CDR3 region: CSAITQETQYF. CDR3 DNA sequence: TGCAGTGCAATCACCCAAGAGACCCAGTACTTC.

This clonotype counts as medium-sized. The chain's CDR3 is CASRRLAGAYEQYF. For the CDR3, the DNA is TGTGCCAGCAGACGCTTAGCGGGAGCCTACGAGCAGTACTTC. The gene calls are TRBV28 and TRBJ2-7; 9 bases are shared with TRBD2. The CDR3 consists of 14 residues. Germline V gene sequence: CDR1 MDHEN, CDR2 SYDVKM. J lost 2 bases, V lost 6 bases, and 5 bases had no gene match.

This clonotype appeared many times. The V and J genes are TRBV29-1 and TRBJ2-2, with 11 bases lining up with TRBD1. Trimming took 7 bases from V and 4 from J; bases not matched to a gene: 2. CDR1 is SQVTM and CDR2 is ANQGSEA in the germline V gene. CDR3 length: 13 amino acids. The CDR3 coding sequence is TGCAGCGCTGGGACAGGGGGCACCGGGGAGCTGTTTTTT. This sequence encodes CSAGTGGTGELFF.

The sample holds many counts of this clonotype. CDR3 protein: CSAYRQNRGYGYTF. CDR3 DNA: TGCAGTGCCTATCGACAGAATCGAGGCTATGGCTACACCTTC. This rearrangement joins TRBV20-1 to TRBJ1-2; D is possibly TRBD1 (5 bases). In germline, CDR1 is DFQATT, CDR2 SNEGSKA (reference sequence). Deletions cut 6 bases from V and 4 bases from J, with 18 bases between. The CDR3 covers 14 residues.

This clonotype is medium-sized within its sample. The chain is built from TRBV7-2 and TRBJ2-5; 8 bases agree with TRBD2. With 8 bases clipped from V and 1 base from J, the junction kept 6 bases outside the gene matches. The germline V gene has CDR1 SGHTA and CDR2 FQGNSA. The length of the CDR3 is 14 residues. CDR3 in DNA: TGTGCCAGCGGCGCGGGAGGCCCCCAAGAGACCCAGTACTTC. It encodes CASGAGGPQETQYF.

In this sample, this clonotype turned up many times. The rearrangement uses TRBV5-1 and TRBJ2-5; D tentatively fits TRBD1 or TRBD2 (5 bases each). Germline V lookup: CDR1 SGHRS, CDR2 YFSETQ. The CDR3 has 15 amino acids. V lost 0 bases and J lost 1, with 10 bases in between. CDR3 amino acids: CASSLGGSSQETQYF. Here the CDR3 DNA reads TGCGCCAGCAGCTTGGGGGGGTCCTCCCAAGAGACCCAGTACTTC.

This clonotype was recorded many times. The chain has TRBV2 and TRBJ2-7; 12 nucleotides align to TRBD2. V shed 7 bases and J 9 bases; nucleotides not matched to a gene: 19. The CDR3 is 17 residues long. Germline CDR1 SNHLY, CDR2 FYNNEI. This CDR3 reads CASNSGGSTSGSRPQYF. DNA for the CDR3: TGTGCCAGCAACAGTGGCGGATCGACTAGCGGGAGTAGGCCGCAGTACTTC.

There are many counts of this clonotype. The chain employs TRBV19 and TRBJ2-5; D remains ambiguous. Germline CDR1 and CDR2: LNHDA and SQIVND (reference sequence). Trimming left V 5 bases short and J 4 bases short, with 14 bases between. The CDR3 spans 14 residues. The CDR3 is CASSRQSKSETQYF. CDR3 nucleotide sequence: TGTGCCAGTAGTCGGCAGTCCAAGTCAGAGACCCAGTACTTC.

Relative to its sample, this clonotype is medium-sized. The chain couples TRBV5-1 to TRBJ1-1; no definite D call. The germline gives CDR1 SGHRS, CDR2 YFSETQ. The CDR3 sequence is 14 residues long. V lost 0 bases, J lost 5 bases, and 11 bases lay in between. CDR3 residues: CASSLDPKGTEAFF. CDR3 nucleotide sequence: TGCGCCAGCAGCTTGGATCCCAAAGGGACTGAAGCTTTCTTT. Full variable domain (rest looked up from reference TRBV5-1 and TRBJ1-1): KAGVTQTPRYLIKTRGQQVTLSCSPISGHRSVSWYQQTPGQGLQFLFEYFSETQRNKGNFPGRFSGRQFSNSRSEMNVSTLELGDSALYLCASSLDPKGTEAFFGQGTRLTVV.

This clonotype was picked up many times. V and J are TRBV6-1 and TRBJ2-7; perhaps TRBD1 as D (5 bases). Deletions cut 8 bases from V and 1 base from J, with 21 bases between. The CDR3 is 16 residues long. Germline CDR1 MNHNS, CDR2 SASEGT. In DNA, the CDR3 is TGTGCCAGCGTCCGTTACAGGCGCTTAGAATCCTACGAGCAGTACTTC. As protein: CASVRYRRLESYEQYF.